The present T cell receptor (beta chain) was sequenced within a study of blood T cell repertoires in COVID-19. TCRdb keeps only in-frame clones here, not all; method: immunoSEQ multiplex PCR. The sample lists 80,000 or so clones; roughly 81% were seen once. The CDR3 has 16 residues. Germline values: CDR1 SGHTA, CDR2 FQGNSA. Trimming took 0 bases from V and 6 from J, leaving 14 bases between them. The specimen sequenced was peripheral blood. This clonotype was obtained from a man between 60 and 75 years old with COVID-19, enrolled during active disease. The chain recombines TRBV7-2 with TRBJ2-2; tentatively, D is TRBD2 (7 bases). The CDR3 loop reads CASSLAGGGAPGELFF. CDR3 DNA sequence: TGTGCCAGCAGCTTAGCCGGAGGGGGGGCCCCCGGGGAGCTGTTTTTT.